These T cell receptor beta chains were read from a single sample in a study of shared clonotypes between healthy human individuals. The protocol was immunoSEQ multiplex PCR, while the TCRdb copy is restricted to in-frame clones and leaves out a portion. The repertoire has about 2 million clones, roughly 94% of them found once; the top ten carry 0.13%. The sequenced sample consisted of naive CD4+ T cells sorted from blood. The receptor source for this set is a man younger than 35 in good health. CDR3s include the opening cysteine and the closing phenylalanine or tryptophan. A D gene is named only where the DNA matches it firmly. A clone size is listed for some rows: how often the clone was seen (once, few, many), or a class if it is expanded.

clone_size: .
d_call: TRBD1
j_call: TRBJ2-7
v_call: TRBV7-9
cdr3_aa: CASSPDRGEQYF
cdr3_nt: TGTGCCAGCAGCCCGGACAGGGGCGAGCAGTACTTC

clone_size: .
d_call: TRBD2
j_call: TRBJ2-1
v_call: TRBV11-2
cdr3_aa: CASSPGGLAGSRTYNEQFF
cdr3_nt: TGTGCCAGCAGCCCCGGGGGACTAGCGGGAAGTCGAACCTACAATGAGCAGTTCTTC

clone_size: .
d_call: .
j_call: TRBJ2-1
v_call: TRBV28
cdr3_aa: CASSPGQRYNEQFF
cdr3_nt: TGTGCCAGCAGCCCGGGGCAGCGCTACAATGAGCAGTTCTTC

clone_size: once
d_call: TRBD1
j_call: TRBJ1-4
v_call: TRBV30
cdr3_aa: CAWSAQTGATNEKLFF
cdr3_nt: TGTGCCTGGAGTGCGCAAACAGGGGCAACTAATGAAAAACTGTTTTTT

clone_size: .
d_call: .
j_call: TRBJ1-2
v_call: TRBV7-9
cdr3_aa: CASSSNRPDYGYTF
cdr3_nt: TGTGCCAGCAGCTCCAACCGACCAGATTATGGCTACACCTTC

clone_size: .
d_call: TRBD1
j_call: TRBJ2-5
v_call: TRBV7-7
cdr3_aa: CASSSGTGGRETQYF
cdr3_nt: TGTGCTAGCAGCTCCGGGACAGGGGGCCGGGAGACCCAGTACTTC

clone_size: .
d_call: TRBD1
j_call: TRBJ1-2
v_call: TRBV28
cdr3_aa: CASSRGTGGYGYTF
cdr3_nt: TGTGCCAGCAGCCGCGGGACAGGGGGCTATGGCTACACCTTC

clone_size: .
d_call: TRBD1
j_call: TRBJ2-7
v_call: TRBV19
cdr3_aa: CASSPGTVYEQYF
cdr3_nt: TGTGCCAGTAGTCCCGGGACAGTCTACGAGCAGTACTTC

clone_size: .
d_call: .
j_call: TRBJ2-7
v_call: TRBV5-6
cdr3_aa: CASSLDSEQYF
cdr3_nt: TGTGCCAGCAGCCTGGACAGCGAGCAGTACTTC

clone_size: .
d_call: .
j_call: TRBJ1-5
v_call: TRBV30
cdr3_aa: CAWSVQSNQPQHF
cdr3_nt: TGTGCCTGGAGTGTACAAAGCAATCAGCCCCAGCATTTT

clone_size: .
d_call: .
j_call: TRBJ1-2
v_call: TRBV30
cdr3_aa: CAWQDQGEGGYTF
cdr3_nt: TGTGCCTGGCAGGATCAGGGTGAAGGTGGCTACACCTTC

clone_size: once
d_call: .
j_call: TRBJ1-1
v_call: TRBV5-4
cdr3_aa: CASSLASGLRQAFF
cdr3_nt: TGTGCCAGCAGCTTGGCCTCGGGGCTCCGCCAAGCTTTCTTT

clone_size: .
d_call: TRBD1
j_call: TRBJ2-1
v_call: TRBV5-4
cdr3_aa: CASSQGQGPYNEQFF
cdr3_nt: TGTGCCAGCAGCCAAGGACAGGGGCCCTACAATGAGCAGTTCTTC

clone_size: .
d_call: TRBD1
j_call: TRBJ2-7
v_call: TRBV19
cdr3_aa: CASSMSRQGLRYEQYF
cdr3_nt: TGTGCCAGTAGTATGAGTAGACAGGGCCTACGTTACGAGCAGTACTTC

clone_size: .
d_call: .
j_call: TRBJ2-5
v_call: TRBV19
cdr3_aa: CASSMPNRAQETQYF
cdr3_nt: TGTGCCAGTAGTATGCCCAACCGGGCTCAAGAGACCCAGTACTTC

clone_size: few
d_call: .
j_call: TRBJ1-1
v_call: TRBV18
cdr3_aa: CASSPLPSGPTNTEAFF
cdr3_nt: TGTGCCAGCTCACCGCTGCCGTCGGGACCGACGAACACTGAAGCTTTCTTT

clone_size: .
d_call: .
j_call: TRBJ2-6
v_call: TRBV29-1
cdr3_aa: CSVSGDGANVLTF
cdr3_nt: TGCAGCGTTTCAGGGGATGGGGCCAACGTCCTGACTTTC

clone_size: .
d_call: TRBD1
j_call: TRBJ2-1
v_call: TRBV2
cdr3_aa: CASSERGQGRNEQFF
cdr3_nt: TGTGCCAGCAGTGAAAGGGGACAGGGTAGAAATGAGCAGTTCTTC

clone_size: once
d_call: TRBD1
j_call: TRBJ1-1
v_call: TRBV7-9
cdr3_aa: CASSHRTGGLEAFF
cdr3_nt: TGTGCCAGCAGTCATCGAACAGGGGGCCTTGAAGCTTTCTTT

clone_size: .
d_call: .
j_call: TRBJ2-7
v_call: TRBV13
cdr3_aa: CASSLGDIGGAYEQYF
cdr3_nt: TGTGCCAGCAGCTTAGGGGATATCGGGGGTGCCTACGAGCAGTACTTC

clone_size: .
d_call: .
j_call: TRBJ1-2
v_call: TRBV7-8
cdr3_aa: CASSFPGYYGYTF
cdr3_nt: TGTGCCAGCAGCTTTCCGGGATACTATGGCTACACCTTC

clone_size: .
d_call: .
j_call: TRBJ2-7
v_call: TRBV5-1
cdr3_aa: CASSLDGDEQYF
cdr3_nt: TGCGCCAGCAGCTTGGATGGGGACGAGCAGTACTTC

clone_size: .
d_call: TRBD2
j_call: TRBJ2-1
v_call: TRBV5-1
cdr3_aa: CASSLGLADYNEQFF
cdr3_nt: TGCGCCAGCAGCTTGGGACTAGCAGACTACAATGAGCAGTTCTTC